This passage covers 8 T cell receptor beta chains from one sample sequenced in a study of blood T cell repertoires in COVID-19. Some clones are missing from TCRdb's copy, which holds only in-frame ones; the method was immunoSEQ multiplex PCR. The sample shows approximately 240,000 clones, about 85% of them seen only once. Specimen: peripheral blood. These receptors all come from a young woman who had recovered from COVID-19.

This chain uses TRBV6-6 with TRBJ1-1; 9 bases match TRBD1. Germline V gives CDR1 MNHNY, CDR2 SVGAGI (reference sequence). V lost 5 bases, J lost 5 bases, and 6 bases stayed unmatched. The CDR3 runs 14 residues. This chain's CDR3 is CASSTGQGRTEAFF. CDR3 DNA: TGTGCCAGCAGTACCGGACAGGGGAGAACTGAAGCTTTCTTT.

This chain uses TRBV4-2 with TRBJ1-6; D is unclear. Trimming cost V 0 bases and J 14 bases, with 11 bases left between them. The CDR3 loop spans 13 amino acids. From germline, CDR1 is LGHNA and CDR2 YNFKEQ. In nucleotides, the CDR3 is TGTGCCAGCAGCCAAGACCCGAGGGAGTCCCTCCACTTT. Amino acids: CASSQDPRESLHF.

The chain combines TRBV6-6 with TRBJ1-1; 8 bases map to TRBD1. This CDR3 has 14 amino acids. Germline CDR1 reads MNHNY; CDR2 reads SVGAGI (reference sequence). The ends lost 6 bases at V and 1 base at J; junction bases unmatched: 4. DNA of the CDR3: TGTGCCAGCAGCCACGACAGGGGGAACACTGAAGCTTTCTTT. Translated: CASSHDRGNTEAFF.

V gene TRBV12-3 or TRBV12-4 combines with J gene TRBJ2-2; a weak D match, TRBD2 (5 bases). V gave up 7 bases and J gave up 7 bases, with 13 bases separating them. This CDR3 region has 13 residues. The CDR3 region has the DNA TGTGCCAGCAACGTCCGGGGAAGCGGGGAGCTGTTTTTT. It specifies CASNVRGSGELFF.

The chain is built from TRBV7-9 and TRBJ1-1; 7 bases fit TRBD1. The germline V gene encodes CDR1 SEHNR and CDR2 FQNEAQ (reference sequence). CDR3 length: 14 residues. V lost 4 bases to trimming and J lost 5 bases; unmatched junction nucleotides: 7. DNA for the CDR3: TGTGCCAGCAGCTCCCCAGGGGGAGGAACTGAAGCTTTCTTT. This gives the protein CASSSPGGGTEAFF.

The chain joins TRBV6-5 to TRBJ2-7, with TRBD1 matching 9 bases. V dropped 6 bases and J dropped 3; count of bases not matched to a gene: 9. The CDR3 sequence is 15 residues long. CDR1 and CDR2 (germline): MNHEY, SVGAGI. The CDR3 spells CASSLKPTGGYEQYF. Written as DNA, the CDR3 is TGTGCCAGCAGCCTAAAGCCGACAGGGGGCTACGAGCAGTACTTC.

This chain joins TRBV4-1 and TRBJ1-2; no reliable D call. The CDR3 is 17 amino acids. Trimming cost V 0 bases and J 6 bases, with 20 bases left between them. The germline gives CDR1 MGHRA, CDR2 YSYEKL. CDR3 sequence: CASSQETISGQTNGYTF. CDR3 bases: TGCGCCAGCAGCCAAGAAACGATATCCGGCCAGACAAATGGCTACACCTTC.

This rearrangement joins TRBV13 to TRBJ2-1; 8 bases are a match to TRBD2. The CDR3 runs 13 residues. In germline, CDR1 is PRHDT, CDR2 FYEKMQ (reference sequence). After removal of 8 bases from V and 3 bases from J, the junction contained 3 bases not matched to a gene. CDR3 protein: CASQLAVYNEQFF. The CDR3 DNA follows: TGTGCCAGCCAACTAGCGGTCTACAATGAGCAGTTCTTC.